This T cell receptor (beta chain) came from a study of cytomegalovirus exposure and HLA in healthy donors. Study outcomes and limitations: A classifier reportedly called cytomegalovirus status with high sensitivity and specificity.

A word on this clone: The target antigen is unknown.

V shed 3 bases, J shed 8 bases, and the junction held 12 bases outside the gene matches. This CDR3 has 15 residues. Germline values: CDR1 MDHEN, CDR2 SYDVKM. PCR employed 60 Vbeta and 13 Jbeta primers. Measured with immunoSEQ multiplex PCR; TCRdb has only the in-frame clones, and not every one. The table shows about 200,000 clones, with about 80% occurring only once. The V and J genes are TRBV28 and TRBJ1-2; TRBD1 agrees at 7 bases. The sequence was collected from a woman in her 30s in good health and CMV-seropositive. The source material was PBMCs. CDR3 in DNA: TGTGCCAGCAGTTTGCCCAGGGGGTCCAATCGGGGCTACACCTTC. Residues: CASSLPRGSNRGYTF.